The 4 T cell receptor beta chains given below trace back to one sample, sequenced in a study of shared clonotypes between healthy human individuals. The data were produced by immunoSEQ multiplex PCR, yet TCRdb's version contains in-frame clones alone and is incomplete. The sample records about 680,000 clones, around 72% being singletons. Sequences were obtained from memory CD4+ T cells sorted from blood. Subset of the sample: CD45RA-negative fraction. These receptors all come from a woman aged 25-40 years in good health.

The genes are TRBV5-1 and TRBJ1-2; a possible D gene is TRBD1 (5 bases). Looked up from germline, CDR1 is SGHRS and CDR2 is YFSETQ. The CDR3 consists of 13 residues. The germline V and J ends were trimmed by 2 bases and 3 bases, with 8 bases remaining between them. The CDR3 reads CASSFLGDYGYTF. CDR3 nucleotide sequence: TGCGCCAGCAGCTTTCTGGGGGACTATGGCTACACCTTC.

The chain combines TRBV2 with TRBJ2-7; 9 bases are a match to TRBD2. V gave up 9 bases and J gave up 3 bases; unmatched junction bases: 18. This CDR3 contains 17 residues. Looked up from germline, CDR1 is SNHLY and CDR2 is FYNNEI. This chain's CDR3 is CASGSVGSGSISYEQYF. DNA of the CDR3: TGTGCCAGTGGATCGGTCGGTAGCGGGAGTATTAGCTACGAGCAGTACTTC.

The chain couples TRBV19 to TRBJ2-7; D uncertain. Germline values: CDR1 LNHDA, CDR2 SQIVND (reference sequence). Trimming stripped 3 bases from V and 1 base from J, with 10 bases between. The CDR3 runs 14 residues. The CDR3 DNA sequence: TGTGCCAGTAGTATCCTAGACGGTTCCTACGAGCAGTACTTC. Its translation is CASSILDGSYEQYF. Full variable domain (remainder filled in from reference TRBV19 and TRBJ2-7): DGGITQSPKYLFRKEGQNVTLSCEQNLNHDAMYWYRQDPGQGLRLIYYSQIVNDFQKGDIAEGYSVSREKKESFPLTVTSAQKNPTAFYLCASSILDGSYEQYFGPGTRLTVT.

About this clone itself: The same CDR3 arises from other DNA sequences in this sample as well. J is TRBJ2-1 and V is TRBV5-1; the D gene is possibly TRBD2 (5 bases). This CDR3 region has 15 residues. Germline CDR1 and CDR2: SGHRS and YFSETQ. V was pared by 0 bases and J by 0 bases, with 7 bases between. The CDR3 DNA reads TGCGCCAGCAGCTTGGGTAGCGCCTCCTACAATGAGCAGTTCTTC. Translated: CASSLGSASYNEQFF.